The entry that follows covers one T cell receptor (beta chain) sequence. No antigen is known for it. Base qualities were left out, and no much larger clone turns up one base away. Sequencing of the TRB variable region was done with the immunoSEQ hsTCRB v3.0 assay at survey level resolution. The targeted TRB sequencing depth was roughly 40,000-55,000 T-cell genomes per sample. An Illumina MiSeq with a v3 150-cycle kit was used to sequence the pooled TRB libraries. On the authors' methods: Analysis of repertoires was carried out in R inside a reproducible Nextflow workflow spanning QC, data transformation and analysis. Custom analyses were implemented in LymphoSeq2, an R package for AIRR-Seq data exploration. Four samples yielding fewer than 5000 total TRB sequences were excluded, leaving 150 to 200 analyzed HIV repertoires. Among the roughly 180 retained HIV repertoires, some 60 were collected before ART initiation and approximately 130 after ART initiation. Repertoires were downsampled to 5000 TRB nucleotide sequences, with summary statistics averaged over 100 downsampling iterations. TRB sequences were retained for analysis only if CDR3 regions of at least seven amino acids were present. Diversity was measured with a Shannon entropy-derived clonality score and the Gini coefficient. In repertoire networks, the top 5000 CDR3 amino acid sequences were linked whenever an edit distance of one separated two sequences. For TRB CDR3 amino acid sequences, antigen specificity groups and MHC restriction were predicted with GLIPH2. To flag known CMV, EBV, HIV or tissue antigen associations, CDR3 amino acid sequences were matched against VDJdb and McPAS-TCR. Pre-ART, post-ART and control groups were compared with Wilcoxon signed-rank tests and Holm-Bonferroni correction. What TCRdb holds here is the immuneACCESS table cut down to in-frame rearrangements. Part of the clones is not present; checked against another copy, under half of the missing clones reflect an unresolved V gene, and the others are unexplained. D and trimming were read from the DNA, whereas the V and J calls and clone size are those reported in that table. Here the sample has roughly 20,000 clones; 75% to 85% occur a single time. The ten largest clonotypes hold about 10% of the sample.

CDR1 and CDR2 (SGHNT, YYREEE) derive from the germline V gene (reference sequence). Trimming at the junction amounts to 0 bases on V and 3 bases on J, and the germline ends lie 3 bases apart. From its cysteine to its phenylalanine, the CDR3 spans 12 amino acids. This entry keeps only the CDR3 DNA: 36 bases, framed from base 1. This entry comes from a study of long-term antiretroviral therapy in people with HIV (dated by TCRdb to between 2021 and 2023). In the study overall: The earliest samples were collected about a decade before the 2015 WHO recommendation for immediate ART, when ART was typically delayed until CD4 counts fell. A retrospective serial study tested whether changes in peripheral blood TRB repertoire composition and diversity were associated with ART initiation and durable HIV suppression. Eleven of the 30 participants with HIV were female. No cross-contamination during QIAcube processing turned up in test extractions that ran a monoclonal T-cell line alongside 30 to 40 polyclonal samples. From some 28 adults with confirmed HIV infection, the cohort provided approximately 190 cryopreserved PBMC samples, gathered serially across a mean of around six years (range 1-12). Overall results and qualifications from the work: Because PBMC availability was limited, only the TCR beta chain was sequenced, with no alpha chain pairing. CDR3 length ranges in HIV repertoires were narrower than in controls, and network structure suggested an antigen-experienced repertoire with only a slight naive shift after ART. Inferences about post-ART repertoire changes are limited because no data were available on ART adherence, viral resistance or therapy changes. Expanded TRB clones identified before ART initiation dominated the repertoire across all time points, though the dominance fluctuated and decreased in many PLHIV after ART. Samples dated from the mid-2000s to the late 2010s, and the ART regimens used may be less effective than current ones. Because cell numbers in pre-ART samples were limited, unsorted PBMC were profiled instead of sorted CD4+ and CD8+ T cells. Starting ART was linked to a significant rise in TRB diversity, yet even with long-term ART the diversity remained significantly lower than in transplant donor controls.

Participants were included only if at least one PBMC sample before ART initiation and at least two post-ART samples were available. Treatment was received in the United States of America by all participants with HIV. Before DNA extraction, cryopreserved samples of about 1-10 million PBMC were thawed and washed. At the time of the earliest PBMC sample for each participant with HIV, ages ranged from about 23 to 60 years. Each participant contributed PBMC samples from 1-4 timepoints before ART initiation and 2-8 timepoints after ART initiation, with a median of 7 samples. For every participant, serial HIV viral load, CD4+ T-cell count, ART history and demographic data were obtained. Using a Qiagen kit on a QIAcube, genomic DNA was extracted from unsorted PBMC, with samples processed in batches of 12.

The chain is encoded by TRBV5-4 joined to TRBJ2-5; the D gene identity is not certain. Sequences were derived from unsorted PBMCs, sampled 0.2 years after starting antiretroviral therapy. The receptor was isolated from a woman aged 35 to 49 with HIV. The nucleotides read TGTGCCAGCAGCTTGGTGGAAGAGACCCAGTACTTC. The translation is CASSLVEETQYF. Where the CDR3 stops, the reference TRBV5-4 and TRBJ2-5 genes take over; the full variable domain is ETGVTQSPTHLIKTRGQQVTLRCSSQSGHNTVSWYQQALGQGPQFIFQYYREEENGRGNFPPRFSGLQFPNYSSELNVNALELDDSALYLCASSLVEETQYFGPGTRLLVL.